The entry that follows covers one TCR beta chain sequence. What it binds is unknown. Trimming left V 1 base short and J 7 bases short, with 14 bases between. Germline values: CDR1 SGHAT, CDR2 FQNNGV. The CDR3 runs 15 residues. This sample is part of a study of T cells after posttransplantation cyclophosphamide. General study results and limits: After PTCy, TRB diversity resembled that of CNI/methotrexate controls. Later blood repertoires were often dominated by clones from the donor CD8+ memory compartment. Skin or GI-infiltrating T cells shared few TRB sequences with blood.

Cells defined as naive were viable CD3+CD4+ or CD3+CD8+ and CCR7+CD45RA+CD45RO-CD95-CD27+CD28+. The assay was immunoSEQ multiplex PCR, and TCRdb's table has in-frame clones only and misses some. This sample has 25,000 to 40,000 clones, with 91% found just once. The receptor was derived from a man younger than 45 in good health and a related stem cell transplant donor. This chain uses TRBV11-2 with TRBJ1-5; D not resolved. The source material was naive CD4+ T cells sorted from blood. For the CDR3, the DNA is TGTGCCAGCAGCTTAGGGGAGGTGGGGAACCAGCCCCAGCATTTT. Its translation is CASSLGEVGNQPQHF.